A selection of T cell receptor beta chains follows, all from one sample in a study of cytomegalovirus exposure and HLA in healthy donors. Clones were read by immunoSEQ multiplex PCR, and TCRdb kept only the in-frame ones, dropping some. Among approximately 200,000 clones listed, 82% were seen once. The sample comprised PBMCs. The receptors were gathered from a boy aged 2-9 years in good health and CMV-seronegative. CDR3s include the opening cysteine and the closing phenylalanine or tryptophan. The D gene is left open where the match is weak. Clone size appears in some rows only: once, few, many, or a class for an expanded clone.

j_call d_call v_call clone_size cdr3_aa cdr3_nt
TRBJ2-4 TRBD2 TRBV11-2 - CASSTPSGRGRGDIQYF TGTGCCAGCAGCACACCCTCGGGGCGCGGGCGGGGGGACATTCAGTACTTC
TRBJ2-3 - TRBV19 - CASSLILSTDTQYF TGTGCCAGTAGTCTAATCTTGTCCACAGATACGCAGTATTTT
TRBJ2-3 - TRBV18 - CASSPGGGSDTQYF TGTGCCAGCTCACCAGGGGGCGGATCAGATACGCAGTATTTT
TRBJ2-1 TRBD2 TRBV2 - CASSGRGGLNEQFF TGTGCCAGCAGTGGACGGGGGGGCCTCAATGAGCAGTTCTTC
TRBJ2-5 - TRBV5-4 - CASSLRDSDIEQYF TGTGCCAGCAGCTTGAGAGACAGCGATATAGAGCAGTACTTC
TRBJ1-1 - TRBV11-2 few CASSFPLNTEAFF TGTGCCAGCAGCTTTCCCTTGAACACTGAAGCTTTCTTT
TRBJ2-5 - TRBV9 - CASSVSLQETQYF TGTGCCAGCAGCGTATCCCTCCAAGAGACCCAGTACTTC
TRBJ1-1 - TRBV19 - CASSMGWQGRKVNTEAFF TGTGCCAGTAGTATGGGGTGGCAGGGTAGAAAGGTGAACACTGAAGCTTTCTTT
TRBJ1-1 TRBD1 TRBV27 - CASSLTGQAEAFF TGTGCCAGCAGTCTGACAGGGCAGGCTGAAGCTTTCTTT
TRBJ1-1 TRBD1 TRBV5-1 - CASSLGQGAGNTEAFF TGCGCCAGCAGCTTAGGACAGGGGGCCGGGAACACTGAAGCTTTCTTT
TRBJ2-2 - TRBV6-1 - CASKRSGLPELFF TGTGCCAGCAAAAGGAGCGGGCTTCCAGAGCTGTTTTTT
TRBJ2-1 - TRBV7-2 - CASSRGMEHNEQFF TGTGCCAGCAGTCGAGGGATGGAACACAATGAGCAGTTCTTC
TRBJ2-7 TRBD2 TRBV5-1 - CASSLTSGGQDEQYF TGCGCCAGCAGCTTGACTAGCGGGGGACAGGACGAGCAGTACTTC
TRBJ2-7 - TRBV4-1 few CASSQEGGARASEQYF TGCGCCAGCAGCCAAGAGGGGGGGGCGAGGGCTTCGGAGCAGTACTTC
TRBJ1-4 - TRBV5-1 - CASSLTGGQNNEKLFF TGCGCCAGCAGCTTGACGGGTGGCCAGAATAATGAAAAACTGTTTTTT
TRBJ2-3 - TRBV11-2 once CASSLGGGGHTDTQYF TGTGCCAGCAGCTTAGGTGGCGGGGGACACACAGATACGCAGTATTTT
TRBJ2-1 TRBD1 TRBV29-1 few CSVGGPGGQFF TGCAGCGTTGGTGGGCCAGGGGGACAGTTCTTC
TRBJ2-1 TRBD2 TRBV4-2 - CASSPGQVAGYNEQFF TGTGCCAGCAGCCCGGGGCAGGTAGCGGGCTACAATGAGCAGTTCTTC
TRBJ2-7 TRBD2 TRBV2 - CASSEEGGLAGVTYEQYF TGTGCCAGCAGTGAAGAGGGGGGACTAGCGGGGGTTACCTACGAGCAGTACTTC
TRBJ2-1 TRBD2 TRBV7-3 - CASSPALAGGPQFF TGTGCCAGCAGCCCAGCCCTAGCGGGGGGCCCCCAGTTCTTC
TRBJ2-2 - TRBV4-3 few CASSELINTGELFF TGCGCCAGCAGCGAGCTTATTAACACCGGGGAGCTGTTTTTT
TRBJ1-1 - TRBV9 few CAALLLTQDEAFF TGTGCCGCACTTCTCCTCACCCAGGATGAAGCTTTCTTT
TRBJ2-1 - TRBV12-5 - CASGRDYNEQFF TGTGCTAGTGGCCGGGACTACAATGAGCAGTTCTTC
TRBJ2-5 - TRBV2 - CASSDPGTQYF TGTGCCAGCAGTGATCCGGGGACCCAGTACTTC
TRBJ2-5 - TRBV5-6 - CASSLLDQETQYF TGTGCCAGCAGCTTACTGGACCAAGAGACCCAGTACTTC
TRBJ1-1 TRBD1 TRBV6-4 - CASTPGQSMNTEAFF TGTGCCAGCACTCCGGGACAGTCAATGAACACTGAAGCTTTCTTT
TRBJ1-2 TRBD1 TRBV7-9 - CASSPYRGRLVDYGYTF TGTGCCAGCAGCCCCTACAGGGGGCGACTAGTGGACTATGGCTACACCTTC
TRBJ1-5 - TRBV4-3 once CASSQVLGREGEYSNQPQHF TGCGCCAGCAGCCAGGTTCTTGGGCGAGAGGGCGAATATAGCAATCAGCCCCAGCATTTT
TRBJ2-1 TRBD2 TRBV2 - CASSAPTLAGRLSSYNEQFF TGTGCCAGCAGTGCTCCGACACTAGCGGGGCGACTTAGCTCCTACAATGAGCAGTTCTTC
TRBJ1-1 - TRBV4-2 - CASSQGQATALIAANTEAFF TGTGCCAGCAGCCAGGGCCAGGCGACAGCCCTAATAGCGGCGAACACTGAAGCTTTCTTT
TRBJ1-1 - TRBV7-6 few CASSLSENTEAFF TGTGCCAGCAGCTTATCAGAGAACACTGAAGCTTTCTTT
TRBJ2-5 TRBD2 TRBV10-3 - CATGGGEETQYF TGTGCCACCGGCGGGGGGGAGGAGACCCAGTACTTC
TRBJ2-2 - TRBV19 - CASSTPGTGELFF TGTGCCAGTAGTACCCCAGGCACCGGGGAGCTGTTTTTT
TRBJ1-2 - TRBV4-3 - CASSQEEIGEGYGYTF TGCGCCAGCAGCCAAGAGGAAATAGGGGAAGGATATGGCTACACCTTC
TRBJ1-3 - TRBV9 - CASATAEGAGNTIYF TGTGCCAGCGCGACAGCGGAGGGAGCTGGAAACACCATATATTTT
TRBJ1-6 TRBD1 TRBV4-1 - CASSQEGTGVRSYNSPLHF TGCGCCAGCAGCCAAGAAGGGACAGGCGTTAGGTCCTATAATTCACCCCTCCACTTT
TRBJ2-5 TRBD2 TRBV18 - CASSLSAGAKETQYF TGTGCCAGCTCACTATCAGCGGGAGCAAAAGAGACCCAGTACTTC
TRBJ2-2 TRBD1 TRBV9 - CASSVRGTGDTGELFF TGTGCCAGCAGCGTGAGGGGGACAGGGGACACCGGGGAGCTGTTTTTT
TRBJ1-6 - TRBV7-9 - CASSLVATHNSPLHF TGTGCCAGCAGCTTAGTAGCGACACATAATTCACCCCTCCACTTT
TRBJ2-1 - TRBV7-9 - CASSPLAGAKSGEQFF TGTGCCAGCAGCCCTCTGGCGGGGGCAAAAAGTGGTGAGCAGTTCTTC
TRBJ2-6 TRBD2 TRBV7-8 - CASSPGLAVPGGANVLTF TGTGCCAGCTCCCCGGGGCTAGCGGTGCCAGGCGGGGCCAACGTCCTGACTTTC
TRBJ2-5 TRBD2 TRBV9 - CASSVAPSGAQETQYF TGTGCCAGCAGCGTAGCCCCTAGCGGGGCCCAAGAGACCCAGTACTTC
TRBJ1-2 - TRBV7-9 - CASSLRGATIYTF TGTGCCAGCAGCCTCCGGGGGGCAACGATCTACACCTTC